These 26 T cell receptor beta chains share one sample of origin, sequenced in a study of cytomegalovirus exposure and HLA in healthy donors. The assay was immunoSEQ multiplex PCR, and TCRdb's table has in-frame clones only and misses some. The data contain some 140,000 clones, approximately 86% of them seen just once; the ten biggest clones take up 2% to 2.5%. The sequenced sample consisted of PBMCs. Source of these receptors: a human donor in good health.

In its sample, this clone was seen once. The J gene is TRBJ2-2, the V gene TRBV9, with D hard to call. CDR1 is SGDLS and CDR2 is YYNGEE in the germline V gene. V lost 0 bases to trimming and J lost 11 bases, with 8 bases between them. The CDR3 consists of 12 residues. CDR3 region: CASSVAGGELFF. The CDR3 DNA is TGTGCCAGCAGCGTAGCCGGCGGAGAGCTGTTTTTT.

The chain uses TRBV19 and TRBJ1-5, with TRBD1 identical over 12 bases. Per the germline V gene, CDR1 is LNHDA and CDR2 is SQIVND (reference sequence). V lost 7 bases and J lost 5; bases outside the gene matches: 9. The CDR3 is made up of 16 amino acids. CDR3: CASTVTGTGGYQPQHF. The CDR3 region has the DNA TGTGCCAGTACCGTAACGGGGACAGGGGGCTATCAGCCCCAGCATTTT.

This rearrangement joins TRBV28 to TRBJ1-2, with 8 bases aligning to TRBD1. V was clipped by 2 bases and J by 8 bases; unmatched bases: 10. Germline V gene sequence: CDR1 MDHEN, CDR2 SYDVKM. This CDR3 comprises 15 residues. CDR3 DNA sequence: TGTGCCAGCAGTTTAGATGGAGGCAGGGGGCAGGGCTACACCTTC. Translation: CASSLDGGRGQGYTF.

The V gene is TRBV25-1, the J gene TRBJ1-2, with TRBD1 matching 7 bases. The junction had 15 bases not matched to a gene; V was cut back by 4 bases and J by 13 bases. The CDR3 contains 14 residues. Germline CDR1 reads MGHDK; CDR2 reads SYGVNS. The CDR3 protein is CASSGPTGNSPPTF. The DNA of the CDR3 is TGTGCCAGCAGTGGGCCGACAGGGAACTCCCCCCCCACCTTC.

The rearrangement joins TRBV7-3 to TRBJ2-3; 13 bases are shared with TRBD2. CDR1 SGHTA and CDR2 FQGTGA come from the germline V gene. After removal of 4 bases from V and 0 bases from J, the junction contained 19 bases not matched to a gene. The CDR3 contains 22 residues. The CDR3 nucleotides are TGTGCCAGCAGCTCGCGGACTAGCGGGAGTCAAAAGACGTTTCCTAGCACAGATACGCAGTATTTT. Its protein product is CASSSRTSGSQKTFPSTDTQYF.

This clone was counted a few times. The CDR3 DNA reads as TGTGCCAGCACCGTACAGGGTGGGGGCTATGGCTACACCTTC. Its protein product is CASTVQGGGYGYTF. V is TRBV6-5 and J is TRBJ1-2; possibly TRBD1 for D (6 bases). Germline lookup yields CDR1 MNHEY and CDR2 SVGAGI. The V end lost 7 bases, the J end lost 4 bases, and 16 bases lay between the germline ends. This CDR3 is 14 amino acids long.

This sequence joins TRBV6-1 and TRBJ1-1, with D hard to call. Germline V gene sequence: CDR1 MNHNS, CDR2 SASEGT. This CDR3 spans 13 amino acids. V was pared by 5 bases and J by 6 bases, with 13 bases between. The CDR3 is CASSRLLRAEAFF. The CDR3 DNA reads as TGTGCCAGCAGTAGACTGCTGCGGGCTGAAGCTTTCTTT.

This clone was recorded only once. The chain recombines TRBV7-8 with TRBJ2-7; 10 bases align to TRBD1. Germline CDR1 and CDR2: SGHVS and FQNEAQ. The CDR3 totals 15 residues. J was trimmed by 5 bases and V by 5 bases; bases with no gene match: 9. CDR3 DNA: TGTGCCAGCAGCCCTCGCCGGGACAGGGGCCACGAGCAGTACTTC. Encoded protein: CASSPRRDRGHEQYF. Combining the CDR3 with reference TRBV7-8 and TRBJ2-7 gives the whole variable domain GAGVSQSPRYKVAKRGQDVALRCDPISGHVSLFWYQQALGQGPEFLTYFQNEAQLDKSGLPSDRFFAERPEGSVSTLKIQRTQQEDSAVYLCASSPRRDRGHEQYFGPGTRLTVT.

This clone came up a few times. This chain uses TRBV9 with TRBJ1-2; D perhaps matches TRBD1 (6 bases). The CDR3 has 13 amino acids. Germline-derived CDR1 and CDR2 are SGDLS and YYNGEE. V lost 4 bases and J lost 4, with 11 bases in between. The CDR3 DNA is TGTGCCAGCAGCTCAGGGGACGGCTATGGCTACACCTTC. Amino acids: CASSSGDGYGYTF. The entire variable domain, with the rest obtained from reference TRBV9 and TRBJ1-2, is as follows: DSGVTQTPKHLITATGQRVTLRCSPRSGDLSVYWYQQSLDQGLQFLIQYYNGEERAKGNILERFSAQQFPDLHSELNLSSLELGDSALYFCASSSGDGYGYTFGSGTRLTVV.

The chain combines TRBV28 with TRBJ1-2; 7 bases fit TRBD1. The CDR3 is 13 amino acids. CDR1 and CDR2 from the germline V gene are MDHEN and SYDVKM. Losses at the gene ends were 6 bases for V and 5 bases for J; bases not matched to a gene: 6. The CDR3 DNA reads TGTGCCAGCAGCTCGGACAGGCCGTATGGCTACACCTTC. It is translated as CASSSDRPYGYTF.

The J gene is TRBJ2-1, the V gene TRBV7-9; the match to TRBD2 covers 11 bases. The CDR3 spans 18 residues. Germline V gives CDR1 SEHNR, CDR2 FQNEAQ (reference sequence). The ends lost 5 bases at V and 3 bases at J; junction bases unmatched: 12. CDR3 coding DNA: TGTGCCAGCAGCGGTACAGGGACTAGCGGAAACTACTACAATGAGCAGTTCTTC. Translation gives CASSGTGTSGNYYNEQFF.

The chain uses TRBV28 and TRBJ1-4, with unresolved D. Germline V lookup: CDR1 MDHEN, CDR2 SYDVKM. CDR3 length: 16 amino acids. Trimming cost V 3 bases and J 5 bases, with 16 bases left between them. The CDR3 nucleotides read TGTGCCAGCAGTTTCCCCCGGCGCCAGCGAAATGAAAAACTGTTTTTT. Encoded protein: CASSFPRRQRNEKLFF. Full variable domain (outside the CDR3, taken from reference TRBV28 and TRBJ1-4): DVKVTQSSRYLVKRTGEKVFLECVQDMDHENMFWYRQDPGLGLRLIYFSYDVKMKEKGDIPEGYSVSREKKERFSLILESASTNQTSMYLCASSFPRRQRNEKLFFGSGTQLSVL.

The chain joins TRBV18 to TRBJ1-1; 8 nucleotides agree with TRBD1. This CDR3 contains 15 residues. Trimming cost V 1 base and J 6 bases; bases outside gene matches: 7. CDR1 and CDR2 from the germline V gene are KGHSH and LQKENI. The CDR3 DNA sequence: TGTGCCAGCTCACCACGAACGGGACAGGACTCTGAAGCTTTCTTT. Its protein product is CASSPRTGQDSEAFF.

V gene TRBV30 combines with J gene TRBJ1-1; D is ambiguous. This CDR3 has 16 amino acids. CDR1 is GTSNPN and CDR2 is SVGIG in the germline V gene (reference sequence). Trimming took 0 bases from V and 5 from J, leaving 19 bases between them. In DNA, the CDR3 is TGTGCCTGGAGTGTCCTGTCGGGCCTCGCGGGGACTGAAGCTTTCTTT. Protein: CAWSVLSGLAGTEAFF.

This clone was observed a handful of times. This chain joins TRBV2 and TRBJ1-5; 7 bases align to TRBD1. The CDR3 length is 13 residues. Unmatched junction bases numbered 8, after V lost 7 bases and J lost 8 bases. Germline values: CDR1 SNHLY, CDR2 FYNNEI. The CDR3 DNA reads as TGTGCCAGCACCGGAACGACAGGGAAGCCCCAGCATTTT. It encodes CASTGTTGKPQHF.

The rearrangement uses TRBV10-3 and TRBJ2-1, with 12 bases identical to TRBD2. V was pared by 6 bases and J by 6 bases, with 6 bases of the junction left unmatched. The CDR3 spans 15 residues. Germline-derived CDR1 and CDR2 are ENHRY and SYGVKD. The CDR3 spells CAIRATSGRGNEQFF. The CDR3 DNA reads TGTGCCATCAGGGCGACTAGCGGGAGAGGCAATGAGCAGTTCTTC.

The chain recombines TRBV5-6 with TRBJ1-6; 9 bases line up with TRBD1. The CDR3 is 14 residues long. Unmatched junction bases numbered 1, after V lost 3 bases and J lost 6 bases. Germline CDR1 is SGHDT and CDR2 is YYEEEE. CDR3 loop: CASSSDRGNSPLHF. CDR3 DNA sequence: TGTGCCAGCAGCTCGGACAGGGGTAATTCACCCCTCCACTTT.

This chain connects TRBV18 to TRBJ1-1, with D hard to call. CDR3 length: 11 residues. V lost 5 bases and J lost 5, with 6 bases in between. Per germline, CDR1 KGHSH and CDR2 LQKENI. The CDR3 nucleotides read TGTGCCAGCTCAGGAGGTACTGAAGCTTTCTTT. Translation: CASSGGTEAFF. Complete variable domain (other parts from reference TRBV18 and TRBJ1-1): NAGVMQNPRHLVRRRGQEARLRCSPMKGHSHVYWYRQLPEEGLKFMVYLQKENIIDESGMPKERFSAEFPKEGPSILRIQQVVRGDSAAYFCASSGGTEAFFGQGTRLTVV.

The rearrangement links TRBV7-2 to TRBJ1-1; D gene unclear. CDR3 size: 14 residues. V shed 1 base and J shed 2 bases, with 8 bases lying between them. The germline CDR1 and CDR2 sequences are SGHTA and FQGNSA. The CDR3 nucleotides are TGTGCCAGCAGCTTAGTACCGGGTAACACTGAAGCTTTCTTT. It translates to CASSLVPGNTEAFF.

The rearrangement joins TRBV9 to TRBJ2-1, with D perhaps TRBD2 (5 bases). Per the germline V gene, CDR1 is SGDLS and CDR2 is YYNGEE. V was shortened by 0 bases and J by 6 bases, with 7 bases between the two germline ends. The CDR3 loop spans 13 amino acids. The CDR3 DNA follows: TGTGCCAGCAGCGTAGAAACTAGCAATGAGCAGTTCTTC. This sequence encodes CASSVETSNEQFF.

V is TRBV5-1 and J is TRBJ1-4; D unresolved. CDR3 length: 12 amino acids. The germline CDR1 and CDR2 sequences are SGHRS and YFSETQ. V was pared by 4 bases and J by 6 bases, with 7 bases between. CDR3 protein: CASSRPDEKLFF. In DNA form, the CDR3 reads TGCGCCAGCAGCCGTCCGGATGAAAAACTGTTTTTT.

The chain couples TRBV7-6 to TRBJ2-3, with D unclear. Germline CDR1 is SGHVS and CDR2 is FNYEAQ. The V end lost 2 bases, the J end lost 6 bases, and 12 bases lay between the germline ends. The CDR3 totals 14 residues. The CDR3 here is CASSLQARSDTQYF. The CDR3 coding sequence is TGTGCCAGCAGCTTACAAGCTAGATCGGATACGCAGTATTTT.

Turning to this clone: An end of the junction does not agree with germline; a read error may underlie this. The sample carries other DNA sequences with the same CDR3. The V call is TRBV30, the J call TRBJ1-1; 7 bases agree with TRBD1. The length of the CDR3 is 13 residues. The germline V gene has CDR1 GTSNPN and CDR2 SVGIG (reference sequence). CDR3 sequence reads: CAWGGQLNTEAFF. CDR3 nucleotide sequence: TGTGCCTGGGGGGGACAGCTGAACACTGAGGCTTTCTTT.

The chain couples TRBV6-6 to TRBJ2-2, with TRBD1 matching over 7 bases. This CDR3 comprises 15 residues. The germline CDR1 and CDR2 sequences are MNHNY and SVGAGI (reference sequence). Germline trimming cut 6 bases from V and 7 bases from J; bases unmatched to any gene: 11. Written as DNA, the CDR3 is TGTGCCAGCAGCCTCCGACAGGGAAATATCGGGGAGCTGTTTTTT. Amino acids: CASSLRQGNIGELFF.

The V call is TRBV7-2, the J call TRBJ2-7; the D gene is possibly TRBD1 (5 bases). Looked up from germline, CDR1 is SGHTA and CDR2 is FQGNSA. CDR3 length: 14 residues. V shed 5 bases and J shed 2 bases, with 13 bases lying between them. CDR3 in amino acids: CASSGSKQAYEQYF. The CDR3 DNA reads TGTGCCAGCAGCGGTTCCAAACAGGCCTACGAGCAGTACTTC.

V usage is TRBV28 and J usage is TRBJ2-1; weak D call: TRBD2 (6 bases). In germline, CDR1 is MDHEN, CDR2 SYDVKM. This CDR3 contains 14 residues. V lost 3 bases and J lost 4, with 10 bases in between. The CDR3 coding sequence is TGTGCCAGCAGTTTGACCGGGAGTTACAATGAGCAGTTCTTC. Protein product: CASSLTGSYNEQFF.